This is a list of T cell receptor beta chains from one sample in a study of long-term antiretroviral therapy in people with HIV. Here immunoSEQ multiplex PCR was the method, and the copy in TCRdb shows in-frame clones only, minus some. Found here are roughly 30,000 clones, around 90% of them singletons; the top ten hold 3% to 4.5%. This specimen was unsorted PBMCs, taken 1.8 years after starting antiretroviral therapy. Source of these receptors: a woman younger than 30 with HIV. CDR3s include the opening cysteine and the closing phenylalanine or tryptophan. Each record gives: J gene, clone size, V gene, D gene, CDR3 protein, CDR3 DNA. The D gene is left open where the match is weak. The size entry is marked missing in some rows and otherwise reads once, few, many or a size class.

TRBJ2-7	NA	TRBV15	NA	CATSRAEQQSYEQYF	TGTGCCACCAGCAGAGCCGAACAACAGAGCTACGAGCAGTACTTC
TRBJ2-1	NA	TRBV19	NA	CASTRVGDPGRNEQFF	TGTGCCAGTACCCGGGTAGGAGACCCAGGTAGGAATGAGCAGTTCTTC
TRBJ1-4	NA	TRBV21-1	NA	CASSNGKGHWEKLFF	TGTGCCAGCAGCAACGGGAAGGGGCATTGGGAAAAACTGTTTTTT
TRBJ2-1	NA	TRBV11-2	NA	CASSLIWGNNEQFF	TGTGCCAGCAGCTTGATATGGGGGAACAATGAGCAGTTCTTC
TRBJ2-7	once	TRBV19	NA	CASSIDRTYEQYF	TGTGCCAGTAGTATAGACAGGACTTACGAGCAGTACTTC
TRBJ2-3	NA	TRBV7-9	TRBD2	CASRRTSGQDTQYF	TGTGCCAGCCGCCGGACTAGCGGACAAGATACGCAGTATTTT
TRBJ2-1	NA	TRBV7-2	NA	CASSLYGEQFF	TGTGCCAGCAGCTTATATGGTGAGCAGTTCTTC
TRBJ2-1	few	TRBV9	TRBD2	CASSDPPGLAQSSYNEQFF	TGTGCCAGCAGCGATCCTCCGGGACTAGCGCAGAGCTCCTACAATGAGCAGTTCTTC
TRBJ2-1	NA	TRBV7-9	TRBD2	CASSLALGGGDNEQFF	TGTGCCAGCAGCTTAGCGCTGGGCGGGGGGGACAATGAGCAGTTCTTC
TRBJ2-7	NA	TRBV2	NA	CASSDQGSYEQYF	TGTGCCAGCAGTGATCAGGGTTCCTACGAGCAGTACTTC
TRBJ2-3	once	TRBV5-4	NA	CASSLRGGTDTQYF	TGTGCCAGCAGCTTACGTGGGGGGACAGATACGCAGTATTTT
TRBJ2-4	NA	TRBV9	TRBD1	CASSVNKGADSAKNIQYF	TGTGCCAGCAGCGTAAATAAGGGGGCTGACTCGGCCAAAAACATTCAGTACTTC
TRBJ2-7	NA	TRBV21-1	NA	CASSKGRGQGASYEQYF	TGTGCCAGCAGCAAAGGTAGGGGACAGGGCGCATCCTACGAGCAGTACTTC
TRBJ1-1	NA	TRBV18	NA	CASSPRGRDTEAFF	TGTGCCAGCTCACCACGGGGGCGCGACACTGAAGCTTTCTTT
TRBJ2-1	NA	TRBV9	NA	CASTAGNEQFF	TGTGCCAGCACCGCCGGCAATGAGCAGTTCTTC
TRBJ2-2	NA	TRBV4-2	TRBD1	CASSQEQGAAGELFF	TGTGCCAGCAGCCAAGAGCAGGGGGCGGCCGGGGAGCTGTTTTTT
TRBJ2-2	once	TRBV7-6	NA	CASSLGGTGELFF	TGTGCCAGCAGCTTAGGTGGGACCGGGGAGCTGTTTTTT
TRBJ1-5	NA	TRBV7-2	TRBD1	CASSAGQVGSNQPQHF	TGTGCCAGCAGCGCGGGACAGGTAGGGAGCAATCAGCCCCAGCATTTT
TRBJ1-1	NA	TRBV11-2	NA	CASSPFRNTEAFF	TGCGCCAGCAGCCCCTTTCGGAACACTGAAGCTTTCTTT
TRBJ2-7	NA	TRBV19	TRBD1	CASRFTAGQGGREQYF	TGTGCCAGTAGGTTCACGGCGGGACAGGGGGGAAGGGAGCAGTACTTC
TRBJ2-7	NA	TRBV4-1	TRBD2	CASSQSTIGTSGLSYEQYF	TGCGCCAGCAGCCAATCTACTATTGGAACTAGCGGCCTCTCCTACGAGCAGTACTTC
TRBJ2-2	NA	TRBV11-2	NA	CASSFEVTGELFF	TGTGCCAGCAGCTTCGAAGTAACCGGGGAGCTGTTTTTT
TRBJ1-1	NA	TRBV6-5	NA	CASSYPNTEAFF	TGTGCCAGCAGTTACCCAAACACTGAAGCTTTCTTT
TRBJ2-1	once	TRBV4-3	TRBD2	CASSQDATSGRSEQFF	TGCGCCAGCAGCCAAGATGCGACTAGCGGGAGGAGTGAGCAGTTCTTC
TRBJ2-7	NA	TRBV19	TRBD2	CASSGRLAGSYEQYF	TGTGCCAGTAGTGGTCGACTAGCGGGAAGCTACGAGCAGTACTTC
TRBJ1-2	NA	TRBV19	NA	CASTMGYSNYGYTF	TGTGCCAGTACCATGGGTTATTCTAACTATGGCTACACCTTC
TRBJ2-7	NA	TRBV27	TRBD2	CASSPSGFEEQYF	TGTGCCAGCAGTCCTAGCGGGTTTGAGGAGCAGTACTTC
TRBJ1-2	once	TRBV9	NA	CASSAGVYGYTF	TGTGCCAGCAGTGCTGGAGTTTATGGCTACACCTTC
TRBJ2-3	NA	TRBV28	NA	CASSLIVDTQYF	TGTGCCAGCAGTTTGATTGTGGATACGCAGTATTTT
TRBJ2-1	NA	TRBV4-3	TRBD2	CASSQDLLAGVNEQFF	TGCGCCAGCAGCCAAGATCTTCTAGCGGGAGTTAATGAGCAGTTCTTC
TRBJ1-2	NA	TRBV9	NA	CASSPWDGPNYGYTF	TGTGCCAGCAGCCCATGGGACGGTCCTAACTATGGCTACACCTTC
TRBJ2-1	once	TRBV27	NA	CASSLALSSYNEQFF	TGTGCCAGCAGTTTAGCCCTGAGCTCCTACAATGAGCAGTTCTTC
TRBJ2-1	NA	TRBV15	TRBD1	CATSRAVGWTGGNEQFF	TGTGCCACCAGCAGAGCCGTCGGCTGGACAGGGGGGAATGAGCAGTTCTTC
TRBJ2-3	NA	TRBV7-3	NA	CASSPLGSGYTDTQYF	TGTGCCAGCAGCCCCTTGGGTAGCGGATACACAGATACGCAGTATTTT
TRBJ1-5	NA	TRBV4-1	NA	CASSQEWGQGGQPQHF	TGCGCCAGCAGCCAAGAGTGGGGGCAGGGTGGTCAGCCCCAGCATTTT
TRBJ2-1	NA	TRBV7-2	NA	CASSLAGADYNEQFF	TGTGCCAGCAGCTTAGCGGGGGCCGACTACAATGAGCAGTTCTTC
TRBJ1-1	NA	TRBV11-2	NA	CASSLETGGGTFF	TGTGCCAGCAGCTTAGAAACAGGCGGGGGAACTTTCTTT
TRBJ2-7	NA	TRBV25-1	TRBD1	CASATGAYEQYF	TGTGCCAGCGCGACAGGGGCCTACGAGCAGTACTTC
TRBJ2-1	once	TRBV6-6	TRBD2	CASPRELADNEQFF	TGTGCCAGTCCCCGAGAACTAGCGGACAATGAGCAGTTCTTC
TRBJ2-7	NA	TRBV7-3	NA	CASSPRTDGEQYF	TGTGCCAGCAGCCCACGGACAGACGGAGAGCAGTACTTC
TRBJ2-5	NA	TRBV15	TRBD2	CATSDSGTTMETQYF	TGTGCCACCAGCGACTCCGGGACTACCATGGAGACCCAGTACTTC
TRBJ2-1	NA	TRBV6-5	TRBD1	CASSWGTAYNEQFF	TGTGCCAGCAGCTGGGGGACAGCCTACAATGAGCAGTTCTTC
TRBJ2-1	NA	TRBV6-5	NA	CASSYNGGQGNEQFF	TGTGCCAGCAGTTACAATGGCGGGCAGGGCAATGAGCAGTTCTTC
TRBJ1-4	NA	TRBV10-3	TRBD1	CAIKGQGSNEKLFF	TGTGCCATCAAAGGACAGGGTTCTAATGAAAAACTGTTTTTT
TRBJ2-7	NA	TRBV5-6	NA	CASSSWAGGNYEQYF	TGTGCCAGCAGCTCGTGGGCAGGAGGAAACTACGAGCAGTACTTC